These T cell receptor beta chains were read from a single sample in a study of blood T cell repertoires in COVID-19. The repertoire was sequenced with immunoSEQ multiplex PCR; TCRdb's copy has only in-frame clones and lacks some. The profile covers approximately 200,000 clones, with approximately 78% appearing a single time and over 9.5% taken by the ten largest. Sequenced input: peripheral blood. The receptors originated from an elderly woman with COVID-19, enrolled during active disease. Both conserved end residues are part of each CDR3. The D gene is left open where the match is weak. Part of the rows lack a size; the others show once, few, many or a class for expanded clones.

J: TRBJ2-3
V: TRBV23-1
D: -
size: -
DNA: TGCGCCAGCAGTCAATTCATAGATACGCAGTATTTT
CDR3: CASSQFIDTQYF

J: TRBJ2-7
V: TRBV5-1
D: -
size: -
DNA: TGCGCCAGCAGCTCGGGGGTCGGATACGAGCAGTACTTC
CDR3: CASSSGVGYEQYF

J: TRBJ2-2
V: TRBV6-5
D: -
size: -
DNA: TGTGCCAGCAAGCTCGAGTACGCGAACACCGGGGAGCTGTTTTTT
CDR3: CASKLEYANTGELFF

J: TRBJ2-7
V: TRBV15
D: TRBD2
size: -
DNA: TGTGCCACCAGCAGAGATAAGTGGGGTCCTAGCGGGGGGCCAGCTATCTTCTACGAGCAGTACTTC
CDR3: CATSRDKWGPSGGPAIFYEQYF

J: TRBJ2-6
V: TRBV9
D: -
size: -
DNA: TGTGCCAGCAGCGTCGAAATCGGGGCTGGGGCCAACGTCCTGACTTTC
CDR3: CASSVEIGAGANVLTF

J: TRBJ2-7
V: TRBV20-1
D: -
size: -
DNA: TGCAGTGCCAAGGACAGATACGAGCAGTACTTC
CDR3: CSAKDRYEQYF

J: TRBJ1-5
V: TRBV19
D: -
size: -
DNA: TGTGCCAGTAGCGAGGACCGGGAAAGCAATCAGCCCCAGCATTTT
CDR3: CASSEDRESNQPQHF

J: TRBJ1-1
V: TRBV12-5
D: -
size: -
DNA: TGTGCTAGTGCCCCGGGGGAGCGGGGTTATGAAGCTTTCTTT
CDR3: CASAPGERGYEAFF

J: TRBJ2-5
V: TRBV10-3
D: -
size: -
DNA: TGTGCCATCAGTGAGTCGTTCGGACACGGGGAGACCCAGTACTTC
CDR3: CAISESFGHGETQYF

J: TRBJ1-1
V: TRBV18
D: -
size: -
DNA: TGTGCCAGCTCACCACCGACAGTTTACACTGAAGCTTTCTTT
CDR3: CASSPPTVYTEAFF

J: TRBJ1-2
V: TRBV5-6
D: TRBD1
size: few
DNA: TGTGCCAGCAGCTTGGCCGACAGGGAGAACTATGGCTACACCTTC
CDR3: CASSLADRENYGYTF